Detailed here is one T cell receptor (beta chain). Its specificity is unknown. These data belong to a study of cytomegalovirus exposure and HLA in healthy donors. Both 60 Vbeta primers and 13 Jbeta primers went into the PCR. TCRdb keeps only in-frame clones here, not all; method: immunoSEQ multiplex PCR. The data hold about 140,000 clones, with roughly 78% observed a single time. The germline V gene has CDR1 SGDLS and CDR2 YYNGEE. The CDR3 extends over 13 amino acids. V gave up 7 bases and J gave up 7 bases; unmatched junction bases: 7. Broader study findings: Being productive about 87% or about 30% of the time was typical of most TCR beta V segments in an earlier analysis. Immune exposure was documented only through CMV serostatus.

Material: PBMCs. The TCR was taken from a man aged 30 to 45 in good health. This chain joins TRBV9 and TRBJ2-1; 8 bases line up with TRBD2. CDR3 residues: CASEGLVPNEQFF. DNA of the CDR3: TGTGCCAGCGAGGGACTAGTTCCTAATGAGCAGTTCTTC. The full variable domain, in which reference TRBV9 and TRBJ2-1 provide the parts outside the CDR3, is DSGVTQTPKHLITATGQRVTLRCSPRSGDLSVYWYQQSLDQGLQFLIQYYNGEERAKGNILERFSAQQFPDLHSELNLSSLELGDSALYFCASEGLVPNEQFFGPGTRLTVL.